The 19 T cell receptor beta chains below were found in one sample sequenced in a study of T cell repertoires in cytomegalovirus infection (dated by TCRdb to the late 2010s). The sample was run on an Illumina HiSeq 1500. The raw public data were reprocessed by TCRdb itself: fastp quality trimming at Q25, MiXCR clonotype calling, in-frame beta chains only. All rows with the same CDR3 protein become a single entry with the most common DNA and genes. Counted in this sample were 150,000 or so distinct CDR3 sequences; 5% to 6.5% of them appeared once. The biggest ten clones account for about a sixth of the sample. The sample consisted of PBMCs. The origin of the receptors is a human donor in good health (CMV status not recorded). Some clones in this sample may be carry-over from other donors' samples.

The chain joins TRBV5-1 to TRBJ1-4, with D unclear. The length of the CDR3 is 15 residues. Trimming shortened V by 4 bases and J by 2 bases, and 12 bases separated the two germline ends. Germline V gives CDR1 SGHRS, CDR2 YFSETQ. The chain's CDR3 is CASSLSPSTNEKLFF. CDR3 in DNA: TGCGCCAGCAGCCTCTCTCCGAGCACTAATGAAAAACTGTTTTTT.

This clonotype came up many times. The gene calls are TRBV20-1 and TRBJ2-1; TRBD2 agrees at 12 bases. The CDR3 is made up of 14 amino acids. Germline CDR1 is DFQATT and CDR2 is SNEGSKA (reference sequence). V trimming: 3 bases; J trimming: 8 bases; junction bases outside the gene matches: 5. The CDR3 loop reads CSASPSGGAYEQFF. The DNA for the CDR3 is TGCAGTGCTAGCCCTAGCGGGGGGGCGTATGAGCAGTTCTTC.

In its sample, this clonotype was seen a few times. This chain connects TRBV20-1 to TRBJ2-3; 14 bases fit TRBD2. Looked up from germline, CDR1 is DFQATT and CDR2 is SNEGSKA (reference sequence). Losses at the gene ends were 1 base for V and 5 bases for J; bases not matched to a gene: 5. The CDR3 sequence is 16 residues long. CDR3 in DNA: TGCAGTGCTAGAGGACTAGCGGGGGGGCATGGAGATACGCAGTATTTT. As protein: CSARGLAGGHGDTQYF.

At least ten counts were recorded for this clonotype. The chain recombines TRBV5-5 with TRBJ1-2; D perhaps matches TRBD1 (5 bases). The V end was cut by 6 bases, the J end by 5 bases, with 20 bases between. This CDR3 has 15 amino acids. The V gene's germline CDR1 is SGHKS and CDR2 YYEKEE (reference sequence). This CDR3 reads CASTLTIRVGYGYTF. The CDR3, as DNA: TGTGCCAGCACCCTGACAATCAGGGTGGGGTATGGCTACACCTTC.

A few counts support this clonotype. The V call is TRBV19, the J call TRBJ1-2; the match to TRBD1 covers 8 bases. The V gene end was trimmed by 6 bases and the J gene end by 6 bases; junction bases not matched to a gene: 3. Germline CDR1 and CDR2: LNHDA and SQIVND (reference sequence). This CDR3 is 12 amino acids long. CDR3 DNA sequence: TGTGCCAGTAGCACGGACAGGGATGGCTACACCTTC. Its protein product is CASSTDRDGYTF.

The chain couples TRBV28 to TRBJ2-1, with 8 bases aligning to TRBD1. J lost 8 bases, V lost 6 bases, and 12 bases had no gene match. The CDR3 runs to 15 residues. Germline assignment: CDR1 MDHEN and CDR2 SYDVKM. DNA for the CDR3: TGTGCCAGCAGACCCCCCGGGACAGGCTTGGATGAGCAGTTCTTC. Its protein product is CASRPPGTGLDEQFF.

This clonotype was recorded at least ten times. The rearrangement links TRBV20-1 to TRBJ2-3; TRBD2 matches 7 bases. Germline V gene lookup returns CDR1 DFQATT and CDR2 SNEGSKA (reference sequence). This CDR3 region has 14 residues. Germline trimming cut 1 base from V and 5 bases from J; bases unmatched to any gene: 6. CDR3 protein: CSARGGSVVDTQYF. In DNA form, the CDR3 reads TGCAGTGCTAGAGGCGGGAGTGTGGTAGATACGCAGTATTTT.

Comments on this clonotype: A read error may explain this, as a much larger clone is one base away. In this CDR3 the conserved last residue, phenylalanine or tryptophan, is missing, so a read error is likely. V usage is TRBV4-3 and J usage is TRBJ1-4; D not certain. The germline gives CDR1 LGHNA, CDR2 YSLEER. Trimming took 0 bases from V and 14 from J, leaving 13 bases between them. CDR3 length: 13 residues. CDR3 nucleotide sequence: TGCGCCAGCAGCCAAGAAGCTTACTTGGGGCTGTTTTTA. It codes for CASSQEAYLGLFL.

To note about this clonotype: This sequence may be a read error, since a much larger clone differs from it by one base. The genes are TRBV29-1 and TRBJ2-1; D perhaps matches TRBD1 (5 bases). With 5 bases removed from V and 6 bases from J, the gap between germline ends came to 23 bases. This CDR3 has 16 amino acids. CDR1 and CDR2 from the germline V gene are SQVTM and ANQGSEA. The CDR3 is CSVPASGSGCRNEQFF. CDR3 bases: TGCAGCGTTCCCGCCTCAGGGTCTGGTTGCCGCAATGAGCAGTTCTTC.

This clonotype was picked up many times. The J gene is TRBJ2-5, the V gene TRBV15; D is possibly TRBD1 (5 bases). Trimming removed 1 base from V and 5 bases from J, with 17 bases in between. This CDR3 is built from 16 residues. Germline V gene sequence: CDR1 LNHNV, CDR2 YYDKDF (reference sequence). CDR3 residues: CATSRGGEVAGETQYF. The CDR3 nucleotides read TGTGCCACCAGCAGAGGAGGAGAGGTAGCAGGGGAGACCCAGTACTTC.

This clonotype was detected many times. The CDR3 nucleotides read TGTGCCAGCAGTTGGGGAGGGGCCGGCTATGGCTACACCTTC. Translation: CASSWGGAGYGYTF. V gene TRBV2 combines with J gene TRBJ1-2; TRBD1 might be the D (5 bases). The CDR3 totals 14 residues. Trimming stripped 5 bases from V and 4 bases from J, with 14 bases between. Per the germline V gene, CDR1 is SNHLY and CDR2 is FYNNEI.

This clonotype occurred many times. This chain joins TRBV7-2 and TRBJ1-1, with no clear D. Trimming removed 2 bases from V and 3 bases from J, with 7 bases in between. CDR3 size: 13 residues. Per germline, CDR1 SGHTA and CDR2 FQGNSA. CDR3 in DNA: TGTGCCAGCAGCTTACGGCGGGACACTGAAGCTTTCTTT. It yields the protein CASSLRRDTEAFF.

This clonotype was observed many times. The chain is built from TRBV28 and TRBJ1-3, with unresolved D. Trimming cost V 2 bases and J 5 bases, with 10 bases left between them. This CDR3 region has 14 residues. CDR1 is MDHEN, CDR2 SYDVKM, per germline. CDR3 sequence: CASSLLTARNTIYF. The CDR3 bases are TGTGCCAGCAGTTTACTGACGGCGAGAAACACCATATATTTT.

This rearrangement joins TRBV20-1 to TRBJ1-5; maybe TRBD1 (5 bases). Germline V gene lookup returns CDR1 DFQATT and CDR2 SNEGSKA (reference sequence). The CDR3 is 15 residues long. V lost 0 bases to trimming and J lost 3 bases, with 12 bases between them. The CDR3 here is CSARDRVRFNQPQHF. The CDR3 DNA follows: TGCAGTGCTAGAGACAGGGTACGGTTCAATCAGCCCCAGCATTTT.

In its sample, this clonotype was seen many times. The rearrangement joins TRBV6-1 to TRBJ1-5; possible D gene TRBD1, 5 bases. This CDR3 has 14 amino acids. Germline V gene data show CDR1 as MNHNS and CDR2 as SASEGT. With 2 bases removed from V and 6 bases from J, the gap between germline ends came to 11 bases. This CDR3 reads CASSERGGGQPQHF. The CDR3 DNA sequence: TGTGCCAGCAGTGAAAGGGGAGGCGGTCAGCCCCAGCATTTT.

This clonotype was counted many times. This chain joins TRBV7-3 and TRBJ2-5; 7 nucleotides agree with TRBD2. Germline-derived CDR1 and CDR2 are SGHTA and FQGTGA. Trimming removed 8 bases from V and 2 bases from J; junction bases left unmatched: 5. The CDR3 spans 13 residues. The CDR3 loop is CASGRGNQETQYF. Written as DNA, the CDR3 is TGTGCCAGCGGGCGGGGGAATCAAGAGACCCAGTACTTC.

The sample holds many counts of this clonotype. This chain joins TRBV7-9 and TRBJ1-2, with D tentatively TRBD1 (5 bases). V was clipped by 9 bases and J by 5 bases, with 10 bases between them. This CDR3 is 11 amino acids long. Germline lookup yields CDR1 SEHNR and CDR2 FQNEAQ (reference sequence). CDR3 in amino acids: CASRGAYGYTF. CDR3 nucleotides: TGTGCCAGTCGGGGCGCATATGGCTACACCTTC.

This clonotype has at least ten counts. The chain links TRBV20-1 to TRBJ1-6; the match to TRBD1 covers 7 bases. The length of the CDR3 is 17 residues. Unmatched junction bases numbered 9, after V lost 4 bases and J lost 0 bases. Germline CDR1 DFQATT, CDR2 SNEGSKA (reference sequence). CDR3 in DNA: TGCAGTGCTATCCGGGACAGCCCTATCTCCTATAATTCACCCCTCCACTTT. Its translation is CSAIRDSPISYNSPLHF.

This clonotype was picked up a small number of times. The chain's CDR3 is CASRGGSGGYEQYF. CDR3 bases: TGTGCCTCCAGGGGAGGTAGCGGGGGCTACGAGCAGTACTTC. The chain recombines TRBV28 with TRBJ2-7; 9 nucleotides agree with TRBD2. The germline gives CDR1 MDHEN, CDR2 SYDVKM. The CDR3 is 14 residues long. V was clipped by 11 bases and J by 3 bases; unmatched bases: 11.